This TCR beta chain stems from a study of T-cell memory formation after mild COVID-19. Constant-segment primers and 5'RACE yielded cDNA libraries for TCR alpha and TCR beta, each carrying sample barcodes and UMIs. TCRdb itself ran the 5' RACE reads through MiXCR, one entry per CDR3 protein. The sample has approximately 290,000 distinct CDR3 sequences, roughly 21% seen once; the top ten hold roughly 21%. The CDR3 covers 15 residues. As for this clonotype: Antigen: not known.

Study-level results: The SARS-CoV-2 specificity of second-wave clones reaching peak at day 37 remained unverified.

Sequenced: PBMCs or a T cell subset sorted from them (not recorded which). This TCR derives from a man between 18 and 29 years old who had mild COVID-19 (a few samples of this study predate the infection). Cell type and time point are not known. The rearrangement uses TRBV21-1 and TRBJ2-1; the D call TRBD1 from the table was never checked on the DNA. TRBV21-1 is marked as a pseudogene. Here the CDR3 DNA reads TGTGCCAGCAGCTACCGGGACACAAACTGGCATGAGCAGTTCTTC. Amino acid sequence: CASSYRDTNWHEQFF.